This T cell receptor beta chain emerged from a study of cytomegalovirus exposure and HLA in healthy donors (dated by TCRdb to 2015 to 2018). Study-level background: According to an earlier analysis of around 600 of the donors, about 190 million T cells yielded 90 million to 130 million unique TCR beta sequences and 250 to 350 Gb of sequence data. Roughly 300 gigabases of sequencing data and 70 million to 95 million unique TCR sequences made up an early release that covered roughly 670 HLA-typed donors. Among the roughly 430 genotyped donors, about 83% belonged to the genetic ancestry cluster associated with self-reported Caucasian donors. The study aimed to test whether cataloging public T cell receptors could reveal signatures of past pathogen exposure. The T cell repertoires of some 700 subjects were profiled by immunosequencing and related to cytomegalovirus serostatus. Along with the approximately 700-subject first cohort, a separate validation cohort of over a hundred different subjects was used. To predict cytomegalovirus infection status, the study combined high-throughput TCR immunosequencing, statistical association of individual TCRs with disease status, and machine learning. A later analysis re-examined previously published TCR beta repertoires from 500 to 700 donors and added high-resolution HLA genotyping to investigate patterns of TCR occurrence. The later analysis used no new phenotypic data to find candidate immune exposures, relying instead on TCR beta sequences and their occurrence across donors. An earlier analysis of 587 of the donors used high-throughput TCR beta sequencing to judge whether each TCR beta V gene segment behaved as functional or pseudogenic. Donor age, sex, ethnicity and CMV serostatus were compiled together with the repertoire data. In a later genetic analysis, genome-wide SNP genotypes for about 65% of the 666 donors were used, and that subset was treated as a discovery cohort. Every repertoire in the discovery cohort had been generated on one and the same sequencing platform. HLA typing covered class I and class II loci at four-digit resolution. The number of donors typed differed by locus, with roughly 620-640 for A, B, C, DRB1 and DQB1, 522 for DQA1, over 600 for DPA1, and around 460 for DPB1. Roughly 5 DR-DQ haplotypes were handled as single units for association and clustering, since linkage in the cohort was strong. Among some 400 genotyped donors of the cohort, an average of approximately 200,000 unique TCR beta nucleotide sequences was sequenced per donor, of which roughly 18% were non-productive.

Library generation was performed with the immunoSEQ multiplex PCR assay. For the multiplex PCR, a mixture combining 60 forward primers for TCR Vbeta segments and 13 reverse primers for TCR Jbeta segments was used. The CDR3 region of rearranged TCR beta genes was amplified from genomic DNA with a multiplex PCR assay. On the Illumina HiSeq System, the amplified TCR beta libraries were sequenced as 87-base-pair reads. Processing in the source paper ran as follows. Across the 700 or so repertoires, a later analysis counted tens of millions of unique TCR beta chains, approximately 12 million of which were shared by at least two donors. Raw reads were error-corrected and collapsed into unique sequences with a nearest-neighbor algorithm that merged closely related sequences to remove PCR and sequencing errors. To assign V, D and J gene segments, CDR3 sequences were aligned to IMGT reference sequences. For a sequence to be retained, at least a six-nucleotide match to both a V gene segment and a J gene segment was required. A rearrangement was called productive if the CDR3 had no stop codons and remained in frame with V and J, and every other rearrangement was called non-productive. Following IMGT convention, CDR3 was defined as the stretch from the second conserved V-encoded cysteine to the conserved J-encoded phenylalanine. The earlier analysis of 450 to 750 of the donors excluded any sequence lacking an unambiguous match to a single V gene segment. An earlier analysis of approximately 590 of the donors classified V segments as functional when productive rearrangements were above 56.7% and as segregating when the standard deviation between donors was above 5%. A statistical classification framework was built to diagnose cytomegalovirus status from the catalog of TCR beta chain sequences. V and J gene assignment, in a later analysis, came from comparing TCR nucleotide sequences with IMGT/GENE-DB human TR gene sequences. The TCRdist pipeline was used in a later analysis to assign CDR3 sequences and most-parsimonious VDJ recombination scenarios. In a later analysis, each TCR beta chain was defined by its CDR3 amino acid sequence together with its V-gene family, and reads without a unique V-gene family were excluded. A later analysis removed 600 or so highly shared, low-generation-probability nucleotide sequences to deal with suspected cross-contamination and a sequencing artifact. In a later analysis, a clonal expansion index was calculated for each public chain from normalized within-repertoire ranks of inferred template counts. In a later analysis, generation probabilities were computed using a VDJ recombination model fitted to out-of-frame rearrangements, and the results were checked against IGoR. Hypergeometric tests were used in a later analysis to score TCR-TCR, TCR-HLA and TCR-CMV co-occurrence, with a repertoire-size bias correction applied to the TCR pairs. A later analysis estimated false discovery rates by permuting HLA or CMV assignments 20 times. In a later analysis, co-occurring TCRs were grouped using DBSCAN, with TCRdist sequence similarity added in when clustering inside HLA-allele-positive subsets. Repertoires with fewer than 30,000 or more than 120,000 public chains, plus five repertoires with anomalous nucleotide sharing, were excluded from co-occurrence clustering. In its TCRdb copy, this immuneACCESS table keeps in-frame sequences only and misses some clones. Where compared with another copy, unresolved V genes explain less than half of these, and the others have no known cause. V and J calls and clone size are given by that table; D and trimming were obtained from the DNA. This sample comprises about 200,000 clones, 75% to 90% of them detected only once. The leading ten clones occupy around 0.31% of the sample.

The cohort comprised several hundred healthy bone marrow donors. All cohort members were sampled while nominally healthy, although unrecorded immune exposures were likely present. The donor tested CMV seronegative and was one of the 352 seronegative cohort members. Every donor gave a peripheral blood sample, and the peripheral blood mononuclear cells from that sample were used for TCR beta sequencing. Genomic DNA extraction from the blood cell samples was performed with the Qiagen DNeasy Blood Extraction Kit. Findings and caveats that apply to the study as a whole: A total of 164 TCR beta chains were listed by the study as associated with cytomegalovirus. A later analysis reported that several top co-occurrence clusters appeared linked to parvovirus B19, influenza, CMV and Epstein-Barr virus. Across donors, most TCR sequences were observed very rarely, whereas some public TCRs were present in many individuals. The cohort was sequenced for TCR beta chains only, and without alpha or paired-chain data the features that could be detected were limited. CMV serostatus was the only immune exposure information available for the cohort. Compared with equally common non-associated chains, HLA-associated TCR beta chains in a later analysis were more clonally expanded and had lower generation probabilities. An earlier analysis of around 500 of the donors showed that most TCR beta V segments appeared in productive rearrangements either about 90% or about 30% of the time, which broadly matched IMGT annotations. In a later analysis, most CMV-associated TCR beta chains were found to appear HLA-restricted, with HLA associations seemingly driven largely by CMV exposure. Sequencing depth was assumed to be roughly uniform across donors in the presence/absence analyses, though that assumption may not hold. V-gene and J-gene trimming of TCR beta chains was associated with a missense DCLRE1C variant in a later genetic analysis, and the association was replicated in an independent cohort. A later analysis associated approximately 17,000 TCR beta sequences with specific HLA alleles at a false discovery rate of 0.05. A cluster of highly shared sequence variants was judged likely to represent a technical artifact of the sequencing pipeline. According to a later genetic analysis, donors in an Asian-associated ancestry cluster had fewer N-insertions in productive TCRs than the approximately 670-donor mean. Because HLA typing was missing for some donors at each locus, association tests included only the typed subset. A further reported finding was that TCR beta sequences accurately predicted the HLA-A and HLA-B alleles for most subjects in the first cohort. Because counts were too low, around 17 rarely observed V segments, including chromosome 9 orphons, were left out of the earlier analysis of 587 of the donors. According to the authors, the approach could potentially be generalized to other disease states and immunological phenotypes. Assigning TCR associations to individual alleles was difficult when HLA alleles, especially DR and DQ, strongly co-occurred. In a later analysis, TCR association rates were found to vary across HLA loci, with the most associated TCRs seen for DRB1 alleles and the fewest for HLA-C alleles. Linkage disequilibrium might explain the correlated functional status among segregating V segments, but an unknown experimental factor could not be excluded. Three of the identified cytomegalovirus-associated TCR beta chains were confirmed in vitro to be specific for cytomegalovirus antigens. In both the original and validation cohorts, the classifier was reported to diagnose cytomegalovirus status with high specificity and sensitivity.

As concerns this clone: Its antigen is currently not known. Per-nucleotide qualities are absent, and no much larger clonotype sits a single base away.

Sequenced: PBMCs. This receptor was identified in a young woman in good health and CMV-seronegative.

Here the CDR3 is given as CASSQDRRSTQYF. DNA sequence: TGTGCCAGCAGCCAAGACCGCCGGAGTACGCAGTATTTT. This chain joins TRBV14 to TRBJ2-3; no D gene call is confident. From the germline V gene, CDR1 is SGHDN and CDR2 is FVKESK. From the cysteine up to the phenylalanine, the CDR3 has a length of 13 residues. Only the CDR3 region is kept as DNA, spanning 39 bases read in frame from base 1. At the junction V is shortened by 0 bases and J by 8 bases, with 9 bases in between.